This T cell receptor (beta chain) was recovered during a study of blood T cells in healthy people across ages. Whole-study findings and limits: Older age coincided with a roughly linear decline in TCR beta diversity per million T cells. Comparison with aged donors showed that long-lived donors had more naive CD4+ cells and higher diversity.

This clonotype has only a few counts. Its target is unknown. Through a sample-barcoded 5' primer and a J-beta primer mix, a second PCR was run for about 6 to 11 cycles. Unique molecular identifiers of 12 random nucleotides labeled each cDNA. TCRdb used MiXCR to reprocess the 5' RACE reads, holding one entry per CDR3 protein. Of 780,000 or so distinct CDR3 sequences listed, more than 50% were seen once; the top ten hold 20% to 30%. This clonotype was sampled from a man between 40 and 49 years old in good health. Sequencing input: blood.

The CDR3 is CASSSPGHHYEQYF. CDR3 DNA: TGTGCCAGCAGTTCCCCCGGACATCACTACGAGCAGTACTTC. The chain joins TRBV28 to TRBJ2-7, with D possibly being TRBD1 (5 bases). This CDR3 comprises 14 residues. Germline V CDR1 and CDR2: MDHEN, SYDVKM. V lost 4 bases, J lost 3 bases, and 13 bases lay in between. The variable domain in full, with the rest retrieved from reference TRBV28 and TRBJ2-7, is DVKVTQSSRYLVKRTGEKVFLECVQDMDHENMFWYRQDPGLGLRLIYFSYDVKMKEKGDIPEGYSVSREKKERFSLILESASTNQTSMYLCASSSPGHHYEQYFGPGTRLTVT.